This TCR beta chain was documented in a study of identical twins. A universal primer site was incorporated via template switching, and the cDNA contained unique molecular identifiers. Each CDR3 protein is one row after TCRdb ran MiXCR on the 5' RACE reads. The sample lists around 370,000 distinct CDR3 sequences, roughly 9% seen once, with about 9.1% in the top ten. About this clonotype itself: Its antigen is unknown.

Whole-study results and caveats: In drawing conclusions, the study used cross-sectional statistical analysis and did not follow the same donors.

This TCR derives from a woman aged 45-60 years in good health. Source material: naive T cells sorted from blood.

The CDR3 bases are TGCGCCAGCAGCCAAGTGGGGCTAGCGGGCGGGCAAGAGACCCAGTACTTC. Translating it yields CASSQVGLAGGQETQYF. V usage is TRBV4-1 and J usage is TRBJ2-5; the match to TRBD2 covers 8 bases. CDR3 length: 17 amino acids. Germline assignment: CDR1 MGHRA and CDR2 YSYEKL. The V and J ends lost 1 base and 2 bases, in that order; junction bases with no gene match: 9.